Sequencing of this T cell receptor delta chain was carried out in a study of gamma-delta T cells after stem cell transplantation. TCRdb reprocessed the RT-PCR reads through CATT. In the table there are approximately 580 delta-chain clones, over 20% of which are singletons. The CDR3 sequence is 16 residues long. Germline V CDR1 and CDR2: GEAIGNYY, EKD. Losses at the gene ends were 2 bases for V and 6 bases for J; bases not matched to a gene: 13. The table lists this clone with a few counts. It differs at one base from a far larger clone, so likely a read error. The J gene is TRDJ1, the V gene TRDV2; TRDD3 agrees at 8 bases. The sample taken for sequencing was gamma-delta T cells. The TCR originated in a human donor. It is not recorded whose cells these are; they may come from a transplant donor. The CDR3 sequence is CACDKVGDAGDYKLIF. In nucleotides, the CDR3 is TGTGCCTGTGACAAGGTGGGGGATGCAGGGGACTATAAACTCATCTTT.